This T cell receptor beta chain was sequenced in a study of T cells expressing NK-cell markers (dated by TCRdb to about 2020). About the investigation overall: In sorted CD3+CD56+NKG2C+, CD3+CD56+NKG2C- and CD3+CD56-NKG2C+ T-cell subsets from several donors, TCR beta-chain repertoires were profiled. Illumina HiSeq 2000/2500, MiSeq or NextSeq was used to sequence libraries as 2 x 150 bp reads. The eight sequenced donors were randomly selected healthy volunteers, three men and five women. Among the eight sequenced donors, seven were HCMV-seropositive and one was HCMV-seronegative. Findings and caveats that apply to the study as a whole: In roughly 6 donors, the dominant CD3+CD56+NKG2C+ clonotypes were among the top 10 CD8+ clonotypes and accounted for about 1.0-7.5% of CD8+ T cells. Those dominant clonotypes were again the most abundant among CD3+CD56-NKG2C+ cells in several donors, at roughly 28.3-65%. Whether the expanded NKG2C-expressing T cell clones were specific for HCMV antigens was left unclear.

The sequencer listed for this sample is Illumina HiSeq 2000. The TCR beta cDNA libraries were made using 5'RACE template switching, a step that added both a universal primer site and unique molecular identifiers. Priming for cDNA synthesis came from the TCR beta constant segment, and two successive PCR amplification steps followed. The authors' analysis ran thus. Reads were demultiplexed and grouped by UMI with MIGEC, and clonotypes were assembled and quantified with MiTCR. To exclude erroneous sequences, only TCR cDNA sequences supported by at least two reads were retained. Downstream repertoire analysis used the tcR package, and clonotypes were matched across fractions by CDR3 nucleotide sequence plus V segment. VDJmatch was used to annotate antigen specificity against VDJdb, with one amino acid substitution in CDR3 allowed. Through TCRdb reprocessing, the reads give one entry per CDR3 protein sequence; DNA is omitted. In this record, the V and J calls reflect TCRdb's handling and not the investigators' own analysis. The table held for this sample gives fewer than 200,000 distinct CDR3 sequences. In total, the top ten clones hold 18% of the sample.

A commercial ELISA kit detecting HCMV-specific IgG in serum was used to determine HCMV serostatus. Ficoll density gradient centrifugation was used to isolate peripheral blood mononuclear cells from blood. On this clonotype itself: It lacks a known antigen.

The germline V gene (reference sequence) sets CDR1 to SEHNR and CDR2 to FQNEAQ. Taken from cysteine to phenylalanine, the CDR3 has 12 residues. No DNA sequence is on record. The chain is assembled from TRBV7-9 and TRBJ1-1. Sequencing used blood T cells: a sorted CD56 or NKG2C T cell subset, CD4+ or CD8+ T cells, or bulk PBMC T cells (not recorded which). This TCR was recovered from a woman between 18 and 75 years old in good health. The CDR3 amino acid sequence is: CASSFGLSESFF.